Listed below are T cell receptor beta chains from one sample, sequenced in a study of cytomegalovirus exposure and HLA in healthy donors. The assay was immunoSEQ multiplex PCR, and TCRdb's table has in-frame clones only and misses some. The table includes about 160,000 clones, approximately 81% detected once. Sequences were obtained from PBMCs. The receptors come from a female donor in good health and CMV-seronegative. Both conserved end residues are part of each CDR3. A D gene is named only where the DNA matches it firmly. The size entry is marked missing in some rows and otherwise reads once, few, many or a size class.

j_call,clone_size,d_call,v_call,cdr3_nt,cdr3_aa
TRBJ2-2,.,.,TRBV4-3,TGCGCCAGCAGCCAAGAAAAAGTCGTCCTAGCCGGGGAGCTGTTTTTT,CASSQEKVVLAGELFF
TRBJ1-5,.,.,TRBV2,TGTGCCAGCAGTGAAGCGCTGGACAGACTCTATCAGCCCCAGCATTTT,CASSEALDRLYQPQHF
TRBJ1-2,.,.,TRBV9,TGTGCCAGCAGCGTAGCCGCAGGGGCCAACTATGGCTACACCTTC,CASSVAAGANYGYTF
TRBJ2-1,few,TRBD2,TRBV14,TGTGCCAGCAGCCTACTAGCGGGGGCCAACAATGAGCAGTTCTTC,CASSLLAGANNEQFF
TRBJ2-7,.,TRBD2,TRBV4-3,TGCGCCAGCAGCCAATATAGCGGGATGGGGGAGCAGTACTTC,CASSQYSGMGEQYF
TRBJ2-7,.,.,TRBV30,TGTGCCTGGGCAGCCACTGAGGGCCTCTACGAGCAGTACTTC,CAWAATEGLYEQYF
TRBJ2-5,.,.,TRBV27,TGTGCCAGCAGTTTATTGGCGGGGAGCCAAGAGACCCAGTACTTC,CASSLLAGSQETQYF
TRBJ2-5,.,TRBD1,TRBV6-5,TGTGCCAGCAGCCGCGGGACAGGGCGGGTGGAGACCCAGTACTTC,CASSRGTGRVETQYF
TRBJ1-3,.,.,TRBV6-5,TGTGCCAGCAACACCCTTCCGGGTGGAAACACCATATATTTT,CASNTLPGGNTIYF
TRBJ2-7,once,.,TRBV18,TGTGCCAGCTCACCACCGGGGGGTGTCTTCTACGAGCAGTACTTC,CASSPPGGVFYEQYF
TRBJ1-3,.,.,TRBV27,TGTGCCAGCAGTTCGGGGTTGGGAAACACCATATATTTT,CASSSGLGNTIYF
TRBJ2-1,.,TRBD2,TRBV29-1,TGCAGCGGGGGGACTAGCGGGAGGAATGAGCAGTTCTTC,CSGGTSGRNEQFF
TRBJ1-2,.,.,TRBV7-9,TGTGCCAGCAGCTTCTCGGGGGGCCGGGGCTATGGCTACACCTTC,CASSFSGGRGYGYTF
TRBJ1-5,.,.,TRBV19,TGTGCCAGTAATCAGGGGTGGGTGAGCAATCAGCCCCAGCATTTT,CASNQGWVSNQPQHF
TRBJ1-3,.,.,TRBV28,TGTGCCAGCAGTTTATTCAGGGCCACCCGAGGCACCATATATTTT,CASSLFRATRGTIYF
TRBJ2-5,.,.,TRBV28,TGTGCCAGCAGTTCTACAGGGAGAGAGACCCAGTACTTC,CASSSTGRETQYF
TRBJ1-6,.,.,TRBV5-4,TGTGCCAGCAGACAGGACGAGGGGGATTCACCCCTCCACTTT,CASRQDEGDSPLHF
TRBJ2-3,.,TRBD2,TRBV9,TGTGCCAGCAGCCCTGGAGTAGCGGGGGCCACAGATACGCAGTATTTT,CASSPGVAGATDTQYF
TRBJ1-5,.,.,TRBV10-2,TGCGCCAGCATCGGAAGGGGTAAATATAGCAATCAGCCCCAGCATTTT,CASIGRGKYSNQPQHF
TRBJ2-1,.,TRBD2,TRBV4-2,TGTGCCAGCAGCCAAGGACTAGCGGACTACAATGAGCAGTTCTTC,CASSQGLADYNEQFF
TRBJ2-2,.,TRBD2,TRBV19,TGTGCCAGTAGTAACGAACTAGCGGGAGGGATCCCCGGGGAGCTGTTTTTT,CASSNELAGGIPGELFF
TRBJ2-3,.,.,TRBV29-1,TGCAGCGTTACAGGGTACGGAACAGATACGCAGTATTTT,CSVTGYGTDTQYF
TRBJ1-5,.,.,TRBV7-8,TGTGCCAGCAGCCCCCCGGGGGGGGCCGGTCAGCCCCAGCATTTT,CASSPPGGAGQPQHF
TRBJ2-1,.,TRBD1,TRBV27,TGTGCCAGCAGTTTATCCTGGGACAGGGGATACAATGAGCAGTTCTTC,CASSLSWDRGYNEQFF
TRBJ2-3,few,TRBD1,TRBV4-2,TGTGCCAGCAGCCAAGATCAGAGGGGGCACACAGATACGCAGTATTTT,CASSQDQRGHTDTQYF
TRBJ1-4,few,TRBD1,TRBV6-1,TGTGCCAGCAGGTTCCAGGGGGTTGGAGAAAAACTGTTTTTT,CASRFQGVGEKLFF
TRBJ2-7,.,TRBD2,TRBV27,TGTGCCAGCAAGACTAGCGGCTCCTACGAGCAGTACTTC,CASKTSGSYEQYF
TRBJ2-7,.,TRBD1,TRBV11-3,TGTGCCAGCAGTTTAGGACAGGTCCTCCCCTACGAGCAGTACTTC,CASSLGQVLPYEQYF
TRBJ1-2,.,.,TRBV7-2,TGTGCCAGCAGCCCGAGCCCGGGACAAAAGAGTGGCTACACCTTC,CASSPSPGQKSGYTF
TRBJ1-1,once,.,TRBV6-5,TGTGCCAGCAGTTATCGCGGCAGAGTGAACACTGAAGCTTTCTTT,CASSYRGRVNTEAFF
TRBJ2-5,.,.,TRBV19,TGTGCCAGTGGCCTTACAGGACCCAAAGAGACCCAGTACTTC,CASGLTGPKETQYF
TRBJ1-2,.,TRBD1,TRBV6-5,TGTGCCAGCAGACAGGGGGCCATTGGCTACACCTTC,CASRQGAIGYTF
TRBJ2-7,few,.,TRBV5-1,TGCGCCAGCAGCCCTGGGACTCCGGGGGGCGGGCAGTACTTC,CASSPGTPGGGQYF
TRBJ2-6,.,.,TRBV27,TGTGCCAGCAAGGGGACTGACGAGCACTCTGGGGCCAACGTCCTGACTTTC,CASKGTDEHSGANVLTF
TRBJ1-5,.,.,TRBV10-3,TGTGCCTCCGGGACTGATTTTAGCAATCAGCCCCAGCATTTT,CASGTDFSNQPQHF
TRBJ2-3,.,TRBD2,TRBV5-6,TGTGCCAGCAGCTTGGTAAGGCTAGCGGGGGGGAAAGATACGCAGTATTTT,CASSLVRLAGGKDTQYF
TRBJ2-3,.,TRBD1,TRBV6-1,TGTGCCAGCAGTGAACCAGGGGGCGATACGCAGTATTTT,CASSEPGGDTQYF
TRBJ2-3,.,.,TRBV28,TGTGCCAGCAGTTTAGCGGGTAGCACAGATACGCAGTATTTT,CASSLAGSTDTQYF
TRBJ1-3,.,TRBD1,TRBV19,TGTGCCAGTTCCCAGGGGGCCTCTGGAAACACCATATATTTT,CASSQGASGNTIYF
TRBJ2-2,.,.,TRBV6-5,TGTGCCAGCAGACTCTCCACCGGGGAGCTGTTTTTT,CASRLSTGELFF
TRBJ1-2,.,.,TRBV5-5,TGTGCCAGCAGGTCCGCGGGGCCAGCCCGCGGCTATGGCTACACCTTC,CASRSAGPARGYGYTF
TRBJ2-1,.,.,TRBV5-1,TGCGCCAGCAGCACAGTCACCTACAATGAGCAGTTCTTC,CASSTVTYNEQFF
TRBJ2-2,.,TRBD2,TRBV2,TGTGCCAGCAGTGCAGGACTAGCGGGGTTCACCTACACCGGGGAGCTGTTTTTT,CASSAGLAGFTYTGELFF
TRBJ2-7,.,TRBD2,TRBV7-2,TGTGCCAGCAGCTTAGGAGGCGGGGGGGTCTCCTACGAGCAGTACTTC,CASSLGGGGVSYEQYF
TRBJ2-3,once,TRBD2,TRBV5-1,TGCGCCAGCAGCTTGGGGGCCGGGAGGGCAGATACGCAGTATTTT,CASSLGAGRADTQYF
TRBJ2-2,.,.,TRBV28,TGTGCCAGCACGTACACCGGGGAGCTGTTTTTT,CASTYTGELFF